This TCR beta chain was recorded in a study of molecular identifiers for immune sequencing clone quantification. Study overall: Across replicate runs, RNA obtained from around 20,000 or 100,000 naive CD8 cells was divided into five, with four undergoing sequencing. Study results and caveats: Underestimation of highly expanded clone sizes could arise where identical TCR molecules share a barcode. Clonotypes topping 20 RNA copies carried over 97% of effector molecules but under 1% of naive ones.

For naive CD8 T cells, sorting used the CD8+CD4-CCR7+CD45RA+ phenotype. TCRdb processed the PCR reads anew with MiXCR; each CDR3 protein has one entry. The table lists about 510,000 distinct CDR3 sequences, around 23% of them singletons. Points on this clonotype: Its cognate antigen is unknown.

The TCR originated in a human donor in good health. Some libraries in this study had Jurkat cell RNA spiked in. The source material was naive CD8+ T cells from blood, with Jurkat cell RNA spiked in. Subset meaning: FACS-sorted CD8+CD4-CCR7+CD45RA+ naive T cells.

The CDR3 protein is CASSQALDSAHEQYF. The DNA of the CDR3 is TGCGCCAGCAGCCAAGCCCTCGACAGCGCCCACGAGCAGTACTTC. The J gene is TRBJ2-7, the V gene TRBV4-3, with D possibly matching TRBD1 (5 bases). The V and J ends lost 1 base and 5 bases respectively, with 15 bases between them. Germline assignment: CDR1 LGHNA and CDR2 YSLEER. This CDR3 is 15 amino acids long.